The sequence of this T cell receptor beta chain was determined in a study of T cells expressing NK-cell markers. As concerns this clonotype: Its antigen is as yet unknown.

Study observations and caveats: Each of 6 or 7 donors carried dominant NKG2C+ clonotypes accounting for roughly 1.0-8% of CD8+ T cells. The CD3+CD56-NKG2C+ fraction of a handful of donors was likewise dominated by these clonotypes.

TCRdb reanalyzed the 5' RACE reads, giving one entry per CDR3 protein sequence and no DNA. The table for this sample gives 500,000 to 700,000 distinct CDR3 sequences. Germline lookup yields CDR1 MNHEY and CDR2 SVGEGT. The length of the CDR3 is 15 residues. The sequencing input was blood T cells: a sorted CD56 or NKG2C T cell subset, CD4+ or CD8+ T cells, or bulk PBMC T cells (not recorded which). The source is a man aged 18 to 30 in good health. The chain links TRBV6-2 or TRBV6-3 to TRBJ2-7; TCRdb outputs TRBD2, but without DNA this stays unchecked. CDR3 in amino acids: CASKTWDYRSYEQYF.